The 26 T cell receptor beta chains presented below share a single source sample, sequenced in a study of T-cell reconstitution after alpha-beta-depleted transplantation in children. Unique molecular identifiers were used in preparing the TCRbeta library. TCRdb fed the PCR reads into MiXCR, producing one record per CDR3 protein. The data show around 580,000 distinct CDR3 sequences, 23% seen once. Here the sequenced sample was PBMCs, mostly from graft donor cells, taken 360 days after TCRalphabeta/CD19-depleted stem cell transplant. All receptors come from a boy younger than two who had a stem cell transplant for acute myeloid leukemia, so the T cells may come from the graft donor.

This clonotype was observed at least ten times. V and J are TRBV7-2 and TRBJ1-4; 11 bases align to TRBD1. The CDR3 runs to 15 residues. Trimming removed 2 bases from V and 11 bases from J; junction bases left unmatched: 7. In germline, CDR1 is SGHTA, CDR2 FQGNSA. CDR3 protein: CASSLTGDRGGKLFF. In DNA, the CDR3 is TGTGCCAGCAGCTTAACGGGGGACAGGGGGGGGAAACTGTTTTTT.

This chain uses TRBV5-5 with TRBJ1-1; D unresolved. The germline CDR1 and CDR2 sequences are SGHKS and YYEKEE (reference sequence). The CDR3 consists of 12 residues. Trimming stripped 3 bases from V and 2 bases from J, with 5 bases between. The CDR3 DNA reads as TGTGCCAGCAGCTACCTCAACACTGAAGCTTTCTTT. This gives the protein CASSYLNTEAFF.

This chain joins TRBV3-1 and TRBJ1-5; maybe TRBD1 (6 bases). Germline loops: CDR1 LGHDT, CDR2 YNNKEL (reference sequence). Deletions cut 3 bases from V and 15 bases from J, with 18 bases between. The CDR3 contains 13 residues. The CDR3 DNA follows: TGTGCCAGCAGCCAGGCTCGCGGGGGCGCCAGGCATTTT. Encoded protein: CASSQARGGARHF.

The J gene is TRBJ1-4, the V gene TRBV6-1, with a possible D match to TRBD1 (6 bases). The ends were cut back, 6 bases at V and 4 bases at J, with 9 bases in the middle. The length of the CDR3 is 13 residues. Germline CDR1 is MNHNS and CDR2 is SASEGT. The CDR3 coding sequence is TGTGCCAGCAGAATACAGGGTAATGAAAAACTGTTTTTT. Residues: CASRIQGNEKLFF.

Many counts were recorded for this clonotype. Written as DNA, the CDR3 is TGCAGCGCCCAAGAGGATTTCGGTCCCTACGAGCAGTACTTC. Translating it yields CSAQEDFGPYEQYF. The gene calls are TRBV29-1 and TRBJ2-7; D is undetermined. Germline CDR1 and CDR2: SQVTM and ANQGSEA. The ends were cut back, 7 bases at V and 2 bases at J, with 18 bases in the middle. This CDR3 is built from 14 residues.

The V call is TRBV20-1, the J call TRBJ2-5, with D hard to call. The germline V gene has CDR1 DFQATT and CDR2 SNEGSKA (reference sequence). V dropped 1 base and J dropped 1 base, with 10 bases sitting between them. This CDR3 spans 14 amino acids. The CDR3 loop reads CSARATFSQETQYF. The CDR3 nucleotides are TGCAGTGCTAGAGCGACCTTCTCCCAAGAGACCCAGTACTTC.

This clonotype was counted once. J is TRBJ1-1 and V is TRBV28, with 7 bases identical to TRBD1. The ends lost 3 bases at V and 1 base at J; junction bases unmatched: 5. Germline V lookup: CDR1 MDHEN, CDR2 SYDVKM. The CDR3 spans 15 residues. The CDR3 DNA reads TGTGCCAGCAGTTTGCACAGGGGTTCGAACACTGAAGCTTTCTTT. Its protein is CASSLHRGSNTEAFF.

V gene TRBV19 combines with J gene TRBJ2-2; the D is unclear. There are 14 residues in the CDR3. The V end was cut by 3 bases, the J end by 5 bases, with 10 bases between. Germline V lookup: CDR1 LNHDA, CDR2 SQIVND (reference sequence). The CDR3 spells CASSIRAGTGELFF. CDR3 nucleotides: TGTGCCAGTAGTATTCGAGCAGGTACCGGGGAGCTGTTTTTT.

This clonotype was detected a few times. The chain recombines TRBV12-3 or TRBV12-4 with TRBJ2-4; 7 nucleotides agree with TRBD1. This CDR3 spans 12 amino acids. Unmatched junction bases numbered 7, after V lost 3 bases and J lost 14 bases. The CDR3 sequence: CASSFRTGRKYF. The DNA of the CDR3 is TGTGCCAGCAGTTTCAGGACAGGCCGAAAGTACTTC.

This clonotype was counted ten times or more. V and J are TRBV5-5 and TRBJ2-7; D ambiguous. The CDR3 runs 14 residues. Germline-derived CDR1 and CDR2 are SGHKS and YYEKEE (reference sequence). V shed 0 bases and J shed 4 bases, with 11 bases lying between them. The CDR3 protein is CASSLVDTSYEQYV. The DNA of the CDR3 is TGTGCCAGCAGCTTGGTCGACACCTCTTACGAGCAGTACGTC.

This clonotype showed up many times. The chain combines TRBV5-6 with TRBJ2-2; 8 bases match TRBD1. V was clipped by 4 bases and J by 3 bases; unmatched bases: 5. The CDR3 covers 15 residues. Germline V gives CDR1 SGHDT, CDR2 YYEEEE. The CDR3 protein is CASSTRTGYTGELFF. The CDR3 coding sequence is TGTGCCAGCAGCACCAGGACAGGGTACACCGGGGAGCTGTTTTTT.

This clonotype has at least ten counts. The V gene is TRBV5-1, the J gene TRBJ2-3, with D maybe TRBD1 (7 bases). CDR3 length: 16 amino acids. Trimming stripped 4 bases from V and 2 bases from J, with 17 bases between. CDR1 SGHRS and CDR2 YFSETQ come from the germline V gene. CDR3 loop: CASSRGTVRNTDTQYF. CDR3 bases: TGCGCCAGCAGCCGGGGGACAGTTCGAAACACAGATACGCAGTATTTT.

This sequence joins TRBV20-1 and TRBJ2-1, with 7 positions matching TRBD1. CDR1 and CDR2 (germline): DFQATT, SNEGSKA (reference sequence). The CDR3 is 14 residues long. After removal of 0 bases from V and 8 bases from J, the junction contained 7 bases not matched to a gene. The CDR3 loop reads CSARDRVQGDEQFF. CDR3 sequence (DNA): TGCAGTGCTAGAGATAGGGTGCAGGGGGATGAGCAGTTCTTC.

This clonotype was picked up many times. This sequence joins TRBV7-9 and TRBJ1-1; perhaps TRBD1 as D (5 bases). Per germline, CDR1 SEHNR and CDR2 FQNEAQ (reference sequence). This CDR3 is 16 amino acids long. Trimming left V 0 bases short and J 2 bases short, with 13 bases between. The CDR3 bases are TGTGCCAGCAGCTTAGCGTCAGGGCAGCTTAACACTGAAGCTTTCTTT. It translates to CASSLASGQLNTEAFF.

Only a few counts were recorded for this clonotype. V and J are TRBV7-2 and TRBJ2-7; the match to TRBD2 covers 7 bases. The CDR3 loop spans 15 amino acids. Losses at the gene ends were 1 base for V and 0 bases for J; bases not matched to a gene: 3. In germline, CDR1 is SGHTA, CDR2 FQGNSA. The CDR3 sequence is CASSLGGGNSYEQYF. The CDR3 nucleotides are TGTGCCAGCAGCTTAGGGGGGGGGAACTCCTACGAGCAGTACTTC.

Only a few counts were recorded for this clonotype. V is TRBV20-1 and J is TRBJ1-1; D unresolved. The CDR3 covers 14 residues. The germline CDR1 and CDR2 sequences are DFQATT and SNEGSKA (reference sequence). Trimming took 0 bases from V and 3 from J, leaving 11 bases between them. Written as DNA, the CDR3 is TGCAGTGCTAGAGAAGGAGGTTCGTACACTGAAGCTTTCTTT. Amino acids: CSAREGGSYTEAFF.

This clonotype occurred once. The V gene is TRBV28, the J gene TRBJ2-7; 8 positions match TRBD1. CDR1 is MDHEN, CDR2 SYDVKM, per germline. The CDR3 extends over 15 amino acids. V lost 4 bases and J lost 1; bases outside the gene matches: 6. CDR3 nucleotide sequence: TGTGCCAGCAGTTCAGCAGGACAGGGATCCTACGAGCAGTACGTC. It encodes CASSSAGQGSYEQYV.

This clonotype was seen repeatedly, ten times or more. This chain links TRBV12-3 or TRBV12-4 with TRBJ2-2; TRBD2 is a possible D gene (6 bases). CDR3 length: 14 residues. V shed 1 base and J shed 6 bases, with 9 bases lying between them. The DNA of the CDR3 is TGTGCCAGCAGTTTAGGGACTACCTCCGGGGAGCTGTTTTTT. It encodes CASSLGTTSGELFF.

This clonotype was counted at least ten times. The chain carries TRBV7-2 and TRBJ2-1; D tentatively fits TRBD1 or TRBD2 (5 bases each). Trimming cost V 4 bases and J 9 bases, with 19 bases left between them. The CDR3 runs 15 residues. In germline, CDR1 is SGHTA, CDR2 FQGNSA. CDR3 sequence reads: CASSSRGDTRGEQFF. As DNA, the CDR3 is TGTGCCAGCAGCTCAAGAGGCGACACTAGGGGTGAGCAGTTCTTC.

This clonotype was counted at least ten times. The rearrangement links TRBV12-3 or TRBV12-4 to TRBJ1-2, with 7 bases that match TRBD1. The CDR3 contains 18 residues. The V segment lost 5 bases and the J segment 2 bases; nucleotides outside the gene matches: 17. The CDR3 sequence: CASSLGQRFEPTNYGYTF. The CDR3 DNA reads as TGTGCCAGCAGTCTGGGACAGAGGTTTGAACCAACGAACTATGGCTACACCTTC.

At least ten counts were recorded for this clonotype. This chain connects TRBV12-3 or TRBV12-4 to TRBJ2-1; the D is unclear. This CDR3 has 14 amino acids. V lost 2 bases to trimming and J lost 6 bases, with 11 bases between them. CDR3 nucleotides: TGTGCCAGCAGTTTATTGGTCCCGGCCAATGAGCAGTTCTTC. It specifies CASSLLVPANEQFF.

CDR3 DNA: TGCAGTGCTAGGAAAAGGGGGCTAGCGGGGGTTCAAGAGACCCAGTACTTC. Translating it yields CSARKRGLAGVQETQYF. The rearrangement links TRBV20-1 to TRBJ2-5; 10 nucleotides line up with TRBD2. V trimming: 3 bases; J trimming: 2 bases; junction bases outside the gene matches: 12. Per the germline V gene, CDR1 is DFQATT and CDR2 is SNEGSKA (reference sequence). The CDR3 runs to 17 residues.

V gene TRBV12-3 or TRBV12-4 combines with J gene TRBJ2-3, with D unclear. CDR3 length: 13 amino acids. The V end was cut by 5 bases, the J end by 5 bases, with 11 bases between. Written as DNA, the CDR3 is TGTGCCAGCAGTCGGGTGACCGGAGATACGCAGTATTTT. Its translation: CASSRVTGDTQYF.

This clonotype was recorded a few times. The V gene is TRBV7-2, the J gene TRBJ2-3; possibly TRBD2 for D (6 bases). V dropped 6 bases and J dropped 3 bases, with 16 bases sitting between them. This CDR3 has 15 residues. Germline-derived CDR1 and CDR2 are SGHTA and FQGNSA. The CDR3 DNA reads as TGTGCCAGCAGTTTGACTTGGGGGGAGACAGATACGCAGTATTTT. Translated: CASSLTWGETDTQYF.

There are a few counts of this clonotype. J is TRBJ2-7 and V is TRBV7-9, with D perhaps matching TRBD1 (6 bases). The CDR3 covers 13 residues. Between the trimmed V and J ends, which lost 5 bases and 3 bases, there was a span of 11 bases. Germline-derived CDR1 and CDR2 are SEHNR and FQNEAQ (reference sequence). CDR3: CASSPRDNYEQYV. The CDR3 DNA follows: TGTGCCAGCAGCCCCCGGGACAACTACGAGCAGTACGTC.

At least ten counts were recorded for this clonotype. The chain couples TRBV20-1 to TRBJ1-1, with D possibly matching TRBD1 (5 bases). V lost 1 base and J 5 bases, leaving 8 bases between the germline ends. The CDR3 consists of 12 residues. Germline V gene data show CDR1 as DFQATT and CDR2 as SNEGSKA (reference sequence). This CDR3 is CSARVGGTEAFF. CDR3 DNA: TGCAGTGCTAGAGTTGGGGGGACTGAAGCTTTCTTT.